The T cell receptor beta chain under discussion was sequenced for a study of cytomegalovirus exposure and HLA in healthy donors. Study findings and constraints: Productive rates of about 87% or about 30% were seen for most TCR beta V segments in an earlier analysis. Later analysis placed DRB1 highest and HLA-C lowest in TCR association rates, which differed by HLA locus.

V trimming: 3 bases; J trimming: 6 bases; junction bases outside the gene matches: 10. The CDR3 loop spans 15 amino acids. CDR1 is KGHSH, CDR2 LQKENI, per germline. In the case of this clone: Its antigen is unidentified.

Amplification used 60 Vbeta primers and 13 Jbeta primers. The repertoire was sequenced with immunoSEQ multiplex PCR; TCRdb's copy has only in-frame clones and lacks some. The table includes about 120,000 clones, 70% to 80% detected once. The sequenced material came from PBMCs. The receptor comes from a woman between 40 and 50 years old in good health and CMV-seropositive. The V gene is TRBV18, the J gene TRBJ2-7; TRBD1 matches 8 bases. CDR3 nucleotides: TGTGCCAGCTCACCGCTAACCCAGGGGGCAAGCGAGCAGTACTTC. Translation gives CASSPLTQGASEQYF.